These T cell receptor beta chains were read from a single sample in a study of OX40 agonist ivuxolimab in advanced cancers. This table comes from immunoSEQ multiplex PCR, and its TCRdb copy is limited to in-frame clones, with some not included. Here the sample spans about 79,000 clones, roughly 90% being singletons. This material consisted of CD4+ or CD8+ T cells sorted from blood, taken in a trial of the OX40 agonist ivuxolimab. Source of these receptors: an adult with an advanced solid tumor such as melanoma, head and neck, liver or kidney cancer. The CDR3 runs from the conserved cysteine through the conserved F or W. A D gene is named only where the DNA matches it firmly. Size tells how often a clone was seen (once, few, many) or the class of an expanded clone, and some rows leave it out.

V gene: TRBV9
clone size: -
D gene: -
J gene: TRBJ1-1
CDR3 protein: CASSPQDRTGAFF
CDR3 DNA: TGTGCCAGCAGCCCTCAAGACAGGACTGGAGCTTTCTTT

V gene: TRBV7-9
clone size: -
D gene: -
J gene: TRBJ2-5
CDR3 protein: CASSLGASRLGTQYF
CDR3 DNA: TGTGCCAGCAGCTTGGGCGCTAGTAGGTTAGGAACCCAGTACTTC

V gene: TRBV18
clone size: few
D gene: -
J gene: TRBJ1-1
CDR3 protein: CASSIGARTEAFF
CDR3 DNA: TGTGCCAGCTCCATCGGGGCTCGCACTGAAGCTTTCTTT

V gene: TRBV5-1
clone size: -
D gene: -
J gene: TRBJ2-7
CDR3 protein: CASSLAPSSEQYF
CDR3 DNA: TGCGCCAGCAGCTTGGCGCCTAGCTCTGAGCAGTACTTC

V gene: TRBV6-5
clone size: -
D gene: -
J gene: TRBJ1-4
CDR3 protein: CASSYSEGYEKLFF
CDR3 DNA: TGTGCCAGCAGTTACTCCGAGGGTTATGAAAAACTGTTTTTT

V gene: TRBV15
clone size: -
D gene: -
J gene: TRBJ2-1
CDR3 protein: CATSRVRGREDQFF
CDR3 DNA: TGTGCCACCAGCAGAGTGCGGGGCAGGGAGGACCAGTTCTTC

V gene: TRBV11-2
clone size: -
D gene: TRBD1
J gene: TRBJ2-7
CDR3 protein: CASSSGQGGYEQYF
CDR3 DNA: TGTGCCAGCAGCTCAGGACAGGGTGGGTACGAGCAGTACTTC

V gene: TRBV7-9
clone size: once
D gene: -
J gene: TRBJ2-7
CDR3 protein: CASSLSNFYEQYF
CDR3 DNA: TGTGCCAGCAGCTTATCAAACTTCTACGAGCAGTACTTC

V gene: TRBV7-9
clone size: few
D gene: -
J gene: TRBJ1-5
CDR3 protein: CASSLAGGDQPQHF
CDR3 DNA: TGTGCCAGCAGCTTAGCGGGGGGGGATCAGCCCCAGCATTTT

V gene: TRBV27
clone size: -
D gene: -
J gene: TRBJ2-7
CDR3 protein: CASSLNRLYEQYF
CDR3 DNA: TGTGCCAGCAGTTTGAACAGACTCTACGAGCAGTACTTC

V gene: TRBV18
clone size: -
D gene: -
J gene: TRBJ1-1
CDR3 protein: CASSPLGPRMEAFF
CDR3 DNA: TGTGCCAGCTCCCCCCTCGGACCTCGTATGGAAGCTTTCTTT

V gene: TRBV19
clone size: -
D gene: -
J gene: TRBJ1-4
CDR3 protein: CASSIGGSTNEKLFF
CDR3 DNA: TGTGCCAGTAGTATCGGGGGATCAACTAATGAAAAACTGTTTTTT

V gene: TRBV10-3
clone size: -
D gene: -
J gene: TRBJ1-1
CDR3 protein: CAISEGIQDTEAFF
CDR3 DNA: TGTGCCATCAGTGAAGGGATCCAGGACACTGAAGCTTTCTTT

V gene: TRBV14
clone size: -
D gene: -
J gene: TRBJ2-5
CDR3 protein: CASSHPWGETQYF
CDR3 DNA: TGTGCCAGCAGCCACCCTTGGGGGGAGACCCAGTACTTC

V gene: TRBV5-6
clone size: -
D gene: -
J gene: TRBJ2-5
CDR3 protein: CASSLVAEQETQYF
CDR3 DNA: TGTGCCAGCAGCTTGGTGGCAGAACAAGAGACCCAGTACTTC

V gene: TRBV11-1
clone size: -
D gene: -
J gene: TRBJ1-2
CDR3 protein: CASSLVGGYGYTF
CDR3 DNA: TGTGCCAGCAGCTTAGTAGGGGGCTATGGCTACACCTTC

V gene: TRBV9
clone size: -
D gene: -
J gene: TRBJ2-1
CDR3 protein: CASSVGSSSYNEQFF
CDR3 DNA: TGTGCCAGCAGCGTAGGTAGCAGCTCCTACAATGAGCAGTTCTTC

V gene: TRBV4-3
clone size: -
D gene: -
J gene: TRBJ2-1
CDR3 protein: CASSQDPAGTPYNEQFF
CDR3 DNA: TGCGCCAGCAGCCAAGATCCCGCCGGGACCCCCTACAATGAGCAGTTCTTC

V gene: TRBV11-1
clone size: -
D gene: TRBD2
J gene: TRBJ2-7
CDR3 protein: CASSFGTSGTYEQYF
CDR3 DNA: TGTGCCAGCAGCTTCGGGACTAGCGGAACCTACGAGCAGTACTTC

V gene: TRBV7-6
clone size: -
D gene: -
J gene: TRBJ1-1
CDR3 protein: CASSSPSGTEAFF
CDR3 DNA: TGTGCCAGCAGCTCCCCCTCGGGTACTGAAGCTTTCTTT

V gene: TRBV19
clone size: -
D gene: -
J gene: TRBJ1-3
CDR3 protein: CASSGRTRIMENTIYF
CDR3 DNA: TGTGCCAGTAGCGGACGGACCAGAATTATGGAAAACACCATATATTTT

V gene: TRBV5-1
clone size: few
D gene: -
J gene: TRBJ1-1
CDR3 protein: CASSLQSRGTEAFF
CDR3 DNA: TGCGCCAGCAGCTTGCAGAGCCGGGGCACTGAAGCTTTCTTT

V gene: TRBV7-2
clone size: -
D gene: -
J gene: TRBJ1-1
CDR3 protein: CASSLTGYMAFF
CDR3 DNA: TGTGCCAGCAGCTTAACCGGCTATATGGCTTTCTTT

V gene: TRBV5-1
clone size: once
D gene: TRBD1
J gene: TRBJ1-4
CDR3 protein: CASSLIGTGHEKLFF
CDR3 DNA: TGCGCCAGCAGCCTGATCGGGACAGGGCATGAAAAACTGTTTTTT

V gene: TRBV21-1
clone size: -
D gene: -
J gene: TRBJ2-7
CDR3 protein: CASSKVTVTYEQYF
CDR3 DNA: TGTGCCAGCAGCAAAGTGACAGTGACCTACGAGCAGTACTTC

V gene: TRBV13
clone size: -
D gene: TRBD2
J gene: TRBJ2-1
CDR3 protein: CASSSGLAGAYNEQFF
CDR3 DNA: TGTGCCAGCAGCTCTGGACTAGCGGGGGCATACAATGAGCAGTTCTTC

V gene: TRBV14
clone size: -
D gene: -
J gene: TRBJ1-1
CDR3 protein: CASSQVMNTEAFF
CDR3 DNA: TGTGCCAGCAGCCAAGTAATGAACACTGAAGCTTTCTTT

V gene: TRBV27
clone size: -
D gene: -
J gene: TRBJ2-7
CDR3 protein: CASSYLGGDYEQYF
CDR3 DNA: TGTGCCAGCAGTTATCTAGGGGGGGACTACGAGCAGTACTTC

V gene: TRBV2
clone size: -
D gene: -
J gene: TRBJ2-7
CDR3 protein: CASRGGQSYEQYF
CDR3 DNA: TGTGCCAGCAGGGGGGGACAGAGCTACGAGCAGTACTTC

V gene: TRBV4-2
clone size: -
D gene: -
J gene: TRBJ2-3
CDR3 protein: CASSGGTDTQYF
CDR3 DNA: TGTGCCAGCAGCGGAGGTACAGATACGCAGTATTTT

V gene: TRBV5-6
clone size: -
D gene: TRBD2
J gene: TRBJ2-3
CDR3 protein: CASSSETSGGYTDTQYF
CDR3 DNA: TGTGCCAGCAGCTCCGAGACTAGCGGGGGATACACAGATACGCAGTATTTT

V gene: TRBV27
clone size: -
D gene: -
J gene: TRBJ2-7
CDR3 protein: CASSLLAETYSYEQYF
CDR3 DNA: TGTGCCAGCAGTTTATTAGCCGAAACCTACTCCTACGAGCAGTACTTC

V gene: TRBV6-5
clone size: -
D gene: -
J gene: TRBJ2-7
CDR3 protein: CASTGGGSYEQYF
CDR3 DNA: TGTGCCAGCACTGGAGGAGGGTCCTACGAGCAGTACTTC

V gene: TRBV10-3
clone size: -
D gene: -
J gene: TRBJ1-5
CDR3 protein: CAARVYRGNQPQHF
CDR3 DNA: TGTGCCGCTAGAGTTTATAGGGGCAATCAGCCCCAGCATTTT

V gene: TRBV10-1
clone size: -
D gene: -
J gene: TRBJ2-1
CDR3 protein: CASSELPGGAYNEQFF
CDR3 DNA: TGCGCCAGCAGTGAGCTCCCGGGGGGCGCTTACAATGAGCAGTTCTTC

V gene: TRBV19
clone size: once
D gene: TRBD2
J gene: TRBJ2-1
CDR3 protein: CASSGLAGPSYNEQFF
CDR3 DNA: TGTGCCAGTAGTGGGCTAGCGGGGCCATCCTACAATGAGCAGTTCTTC

V gene: TRBV12-5
clone size: -
D gene: -
J gene: TRBJ1-1
CDR3 protein: CASGLGPTGMNTEAFF
CDR3 DNA: TGTGCTAGTGGTTTAGGCCCCACAGGGATGAACACTGAAGCTTTCTTT

V gene: TRBV4-1
clone size: -
D gene: -
J gene: TRBJ1-1
CDR3 protein: CASSQDWGPNTEAFF
CDR3 DNA: TGCGCCAGCAGCCAAGATTGGGGCCCGAACACTGAAGCTTTCTTT

V gene: TRBV7-6
clone size: -
D gene: -
J gene: TRBJ2-1
CDR3 protein: CASSLVSGGNEQFF
CDR3 DNA: TGTGCCAGCAGCTTAGTATCCGGGGGCAATGAGCAGTTCTTC

V gene: TRBV6-9
clone size: -
D gene: -
J gene: TRBJ2-2
CDR3 protein: CASSYRTARGGELFF
CDR3 DNA: TGTGCCAGCAGTTATCGGACAGCCCGTGGCGGGGAGCTGTTTTTT

V gene: TRBV5-1
clone size: -
D gene: TRBD2
J gene: TRBJ2-1
CDR3 protein: CASSLASGATTASYNEQFF
CDR3 DNA: TGCGCCAGCAGCTTGGCTAGCGGGGCCACTACCGCCTCCTACAATGAGCAGTTCTTC

V gene: TRBV4-3
clone size: -
D gene: -
J gene: TRBJ1-2
CDR3 protein: CASSQFSGANYGYTF
CDR3 DNA: TGCGCCAGCAGCCAATTCTCAGGGGCTAACTATGGCTACACCTTC

V gene: TRBV10-2
clone size: -
D gene: -
J gene: TRBJ2-7
CDR3 protein: CASSVGESYEQYF
CDR3 DNA: TGCGCCAGCAGTGTTGGGGAATCCTACGAGCAGTACTTC